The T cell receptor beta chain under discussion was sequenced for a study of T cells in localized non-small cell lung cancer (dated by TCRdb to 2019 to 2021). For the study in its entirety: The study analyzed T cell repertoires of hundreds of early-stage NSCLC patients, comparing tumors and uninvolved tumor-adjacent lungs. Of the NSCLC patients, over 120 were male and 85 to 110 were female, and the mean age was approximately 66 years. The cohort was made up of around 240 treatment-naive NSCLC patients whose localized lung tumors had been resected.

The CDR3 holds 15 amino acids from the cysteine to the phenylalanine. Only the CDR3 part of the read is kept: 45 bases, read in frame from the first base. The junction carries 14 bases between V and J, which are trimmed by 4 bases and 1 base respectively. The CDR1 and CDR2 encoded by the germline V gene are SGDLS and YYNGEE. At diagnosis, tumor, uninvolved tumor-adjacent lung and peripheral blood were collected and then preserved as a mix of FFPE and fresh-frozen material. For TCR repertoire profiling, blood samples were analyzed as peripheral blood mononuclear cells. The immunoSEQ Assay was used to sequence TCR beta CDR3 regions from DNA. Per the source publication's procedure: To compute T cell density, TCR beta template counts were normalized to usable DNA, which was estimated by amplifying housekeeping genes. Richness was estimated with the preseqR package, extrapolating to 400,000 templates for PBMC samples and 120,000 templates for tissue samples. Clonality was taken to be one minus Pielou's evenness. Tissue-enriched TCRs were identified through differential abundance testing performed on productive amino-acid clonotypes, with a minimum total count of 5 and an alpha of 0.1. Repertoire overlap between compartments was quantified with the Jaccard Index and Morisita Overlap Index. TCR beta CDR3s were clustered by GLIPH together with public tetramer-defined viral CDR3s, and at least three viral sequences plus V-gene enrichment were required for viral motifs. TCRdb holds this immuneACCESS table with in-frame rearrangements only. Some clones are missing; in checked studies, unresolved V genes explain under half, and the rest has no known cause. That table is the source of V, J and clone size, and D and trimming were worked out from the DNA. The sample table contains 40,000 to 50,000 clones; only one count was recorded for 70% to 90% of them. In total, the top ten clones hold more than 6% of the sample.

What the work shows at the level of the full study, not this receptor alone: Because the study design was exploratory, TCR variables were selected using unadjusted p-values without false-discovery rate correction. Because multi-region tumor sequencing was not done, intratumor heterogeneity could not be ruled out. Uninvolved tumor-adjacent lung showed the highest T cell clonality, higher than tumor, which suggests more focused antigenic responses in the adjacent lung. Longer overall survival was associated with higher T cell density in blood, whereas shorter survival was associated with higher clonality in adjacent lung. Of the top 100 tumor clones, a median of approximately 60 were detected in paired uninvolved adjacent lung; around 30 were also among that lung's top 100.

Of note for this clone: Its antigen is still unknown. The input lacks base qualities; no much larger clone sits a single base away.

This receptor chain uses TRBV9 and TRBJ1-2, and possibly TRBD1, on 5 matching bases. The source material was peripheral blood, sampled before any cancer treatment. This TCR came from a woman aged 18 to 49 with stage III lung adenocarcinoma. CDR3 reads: CASSPRTDSNYGYTF. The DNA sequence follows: TGTGCCAGCAGCCCTCGAACTGACAGTAACTATGGCTACACCTTC.